The sequence of this T cell receptor (beta chain) was determined in a study of OX40 agonist ivuxolimab in advanced cancers. Study in general: The dose of intravenous ivuxolimab that patients received every 2 weeks ranged from 0.01 to 10 mg/kg. Study-wide points: CD8+ T cells (on average) carried more expanded clones than CD4+ T cells.

This clone was counted once. Its antigen is undetermined. Per germline, CDR1 MGHRA and CDR2 YSYEKL. Trimming shortened V by 0 bases and J by 8 bases, and 14 bases separated the two germline ends. This CDR3 spans 15 amino acids. Sequenced by immunoSEQ multiplex PCR; TCRdb stores in-frame clones only, minus some. The sample consists of 35,000 to 45,000 clones, about 86% of them appearing once. The chain has TRBV4-1 and TRBJ2-1; no clear D gene. The source of this sequence is an adult with an advanced solid tumor such as melanoma, head and neck, liver or kidney cancer. The input for sequencing was CD4+ or CD8+ T cells sorted from blood, taken in a trial of the OX40 agonist ivuxolimab. The CDR3 region is CASSQENSARDEQFF. The CDR3 DNA follows: TGCGCCAGCAGCCAAGAAAACAGCGCCCGGGATGAGCAGTTCTTC.